This T cell receptor beta chain was documented in a study of shared clonotypes between healthy human individuals. CDR1 and CDR2 (germline): MGHRA, YSYEKL. Losses at the gene ends were 4 bases for V and 9 bases for J; bases not matched to a gene: 15. This CDR3 contains 16 residues. Sequenced by immunoSEQ multiplex PCR; TCRdb stores in-frame clones only, minus some. The sample lists roughly 2.2 million clones; approximately 93% were seen once. What was sequenced was naive CD4+ T cells from PBMCs. Subset: CD45RA+ positively selected. The TCR originated in a man between 18 and 29 years old in good health. Some clones in this sample may be carry-over from other donors' samples. V is TRBV4-1 and J is TRBJ2-1; 7 nucleotides line up with TRBD2. The DNA of the CDR3 is TGCGCCAGCAGCCCGGTGACTAGCCTCCCTTATACTGAGCAGTTCTTC. Amino acid sequence: CASSPVTSLPYTEQFF.